These 4 T cell receptor beta chains came from one sample sequenced in a study of T cell responses to AZD1222 COVID-19 vaccine. Clones were sequenced by immunoSEQ multiplex PCR, and TCRdb holds only the in-frame ones, with some missing. The sample has approximately 190,000 clones; 85% to 95% are singletons. The sample in question was peripheral blood, obtained on day 0 of AZD1222 vaccination. These receptors all come from an adult in good health.

V gene TRBV28 combines with J gene TRBJ1-1, with 7 bases that match TRBD1. The CDR3 covers 13 residues. The junction had 3 bases not matched to a gene; V was cut back by 4 bases and J by 4 bases. Per the germline V gene, CDR1 is MDHEN and CDR2 is SYDVKM. For the CDR3, the DNA is TGTGCCAGCAGTTCACAGGGGAGCACTGAAGCTTTCTTT. It translates to CASSSQGSTEAFF.

The chain is built from TRBV3-1 (or the pseudogene TRBV3-2) and TRBJ1-5; D is undetermined. Germline values: CDR1 LGHDT, CDR2 YNNKEL (reference sequence). Deletions cut 2 bases from V and 5 bases from J, with 7 bases between. The CDR3 length is 13 residues. DNA of the CDR3: TGTGCCAGCAGCCAATTGAGGGATCAGCCCCAGCATTTT. Translating it yields CASSQLRDQPQHF.

The V and J genes are TRBV25-1 and TRBJ2-5; TRBD1 agrees at 8 bases. Germline CDR1 reads MGHDK; CDR2 reads SYGVNS. CDR3 length: 16 amino acids. Trimming cost V 5 bases and J 6 bases; bases outside gene matches: 14. The CDR3 here is CASSLRVTGVKKTQYF. CDR3 nucleotide sequence: TGTGCCAGCAGTTTACGGGTGACAGGGGTCAAGAAGACCCAGTACTTC.

CDR3 nucleotides: TGTGCCAGCAGTTTAGGGACAACTTCACCCCTCCACTTT. Protein: CASSLGTTSPLHF. The chain has TRBV12-3 or TRBV12-4 and TRBJ1-6, with D perhaps matching TRBD1 (5 bases). The CDR3 sequence is 13 residues long. Trimming stripped 1 base from V and 9 bases from J, with 7 bases between.